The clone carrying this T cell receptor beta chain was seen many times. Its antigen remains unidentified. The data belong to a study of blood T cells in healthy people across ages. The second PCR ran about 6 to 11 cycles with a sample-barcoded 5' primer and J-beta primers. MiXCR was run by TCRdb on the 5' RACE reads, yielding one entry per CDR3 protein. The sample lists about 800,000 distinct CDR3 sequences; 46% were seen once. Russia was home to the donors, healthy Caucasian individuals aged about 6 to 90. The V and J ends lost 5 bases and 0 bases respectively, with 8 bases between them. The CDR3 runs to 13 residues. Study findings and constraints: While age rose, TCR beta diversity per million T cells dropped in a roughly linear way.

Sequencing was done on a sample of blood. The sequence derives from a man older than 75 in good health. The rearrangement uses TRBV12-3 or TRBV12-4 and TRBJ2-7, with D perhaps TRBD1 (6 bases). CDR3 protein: CASSVDSSYEQYF. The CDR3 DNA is TGTGCCAGCAGTGTGGACAGCTCCTACGAGCAGTACTTC.